This T cell receptor (beta chain) is drawn from a study of T cells in Graves' hyperthyroidism and ophthalmopathy. Diagnoses used clinical symptoms, serum thyroxine and TRAb, thyroid ultrasound and orbital computed tomography. Fresh 10 ml peripheral blood yielded PBMCs. The table lists this clonotype with many counts. What it binds is unknown. Per the germline V gene, CDR1 is MDHEN and CDR2 is SYDVKM. Trimming pared 1 base from V and 1 base from J, leaving 10 bases between. The CDR3 is 15 amino acids. Findings of the study overall: By a 13 V-J model, ophthalmopathy was set apart from stable hyperthyroidism. Clonotypes that were expanded in thyroid above 0.001 mostly appeared in blood too.

RNA transcripts provided the source from which TCR beta CDR3 regions were amplified. The HTBI primer set served for first-round RT-PCR of the TCR CDR3. Via MiXCR, TCRdb re-called the multiplex PCR reads, giving one row per CDR3 protein. This repertoire shows about 250,000 distinct CDR3 sequences, approximately 25% found once; its top ten account for roughly 32%. The sequence came from a woman between 35 and 50 years old with Graves' ophthalmopathy. Sequencing was carried out using blood. The V gene is TRBV28, the J gene TRBJ1-1; no clear D. The CDR3 protein is CASSLSGWGNTEAFF. For the CDR3, the DNA is TGTGCCAGCAGTTTATCCGGGTGGGGGAACACTGAAGCTTTCTTT.